Listed here is a single T cell receptor (beta chain). Its antigen is currently unknown. The sequenced fragment ends 3 residues before the CDR3 boundary, so the rest is inferred from the germline J gene. The source of the sample is a study of T cells in women clearing cervical HPV infection. The overall study: For cases, blood was sampled a median about 160 days after lesion detection, interquartile range roughly 90 to 230 days.

This CDR3 comprises 13 residues. CDR1 SQVTM and CDR2 ANQGSEA come from the germline V gene. With 8 bases clipped from V and 5 bases from J, the junction kept 7 bases outside the gene matches. Genomic DNA, averaging roughly 1,200 ng per sample, yielded TCR beta CDR3 via immunoSEQ. Libraries were prepared by immunoSEQ multiplex PCR; TCRdb keeps only in-frame clonotypes and omits some of them. Its table lists about 48,000 clones. Findings of the study overall: Repertoire richness, not evenness, was significantly elevated in CIN3+ cases versus controls.

The clonotype originates from a woman aged 18 to 69 with a cervical HPV16 infection that either progressed to CIN3+ or cleared (not recorded which). This chain links TRBV29-1 with TRBJ1-2, with 11 bases identical to TRBD1. Sequencing was done on a sample of blood buffy coat. The CDR3 bases that were read are TGCAGCACCTGGACAGGGGGCCTTTATGGC. It translates to CSTWTGGLYG. The full CDR3 is CSTWTGGLYGYTF. The full variable domain, in which reference TRBV29-1 and TRBJ1-2 provide the parts outside the CDR3, is SAVISQKPSRDICQRGTSLTIQCQVDSQVTMMFWYRQQPGQSLTLIATANQGSEATYESGFVIDKFPISRPNLTFSTLTVSNMSPEDSSIYLCSTWTGGLYGYTFGSGTRLTVV.